The clone carrying this T cell receptor beta chain has at least ten counts. This record comes from a study of T cells in Graves' hyperthyroidism and ophthalmopathy. Trimming removed 7 bases at V and 6 bases at J, with 13 bases between. The CDR3 length is 14 residues. Germline V gene data show CDR1 as MDHEN and CDR2 as SYDVKM. There were TCR beta CDR3 regions amplified from RNA transcripts. The HTBI set primed first-round TCR CDR3 RT-PCR. TCRdb independently ran MiXCR on the multiplex PCR reads; one entry per CDR3 protein. The repertoire holds over 500,000 distinct CDR3 sequences, with approximately 14% as singletons.

The sequence derives from a woman aged 40-49 years with Graves' hyperthyroidism. V and J are TRBV28 and TRBJ1-6, with D unresolved. The sequenced material came from blood. Here the CDR3 DNA reads TGTGCCAGCAAGATGCCCGGGCCTAATTCACCCCTCCACTTT. It specifies CASKMPGPNSPLHF.